This T cell receptor (beta chain) was obtained from a study of blood T cell repertoires in COVID-19. This study enrolled people aged 18 to 89 from roughly 22 US geographic areas. CDR3 length: 15 residues. Germline V gene data show CDR1 as MNHNY and CDR2 as SVGAGI (reference sequence). Deletions cut 4 bases from V and 2 bases from J, with 15 bases between. TCRdb's copy holds only in-frame clones and misses some; the assay was immunoSEQ multiplex PCR. Of 200,000 to 300,000 clones listed, 65% to 90% are singletons. The chain uses TRBV6-6 and TRBJ2-7; D is ambiguous. The specimen sequenced was PBMCs or T cells enriched from blood (not recorded which). The receptor was derived from a middle-aged man who had recovered from COVID-19. The CDR3 sequence: CASSSLRQAAYEQYF. CDR3 nucleotides: TGTGCCAGCAGTTCCTTGCGACAAGCTGCCTACGAGCAGTACTTC.